This section outlines one T cell receptor beta chain sequence together with its context. Its antigen is unknown. Germline trimming cut 0 bases from V and 4 bases from J; bases unmatched to any gene: 6. The V gene's germline CDR1 is LGHNA and CDR2 YSLEER. CDR3 size: 19 residues. This entry comes from a study of PD-L1 blockade in urothelial cancer. Whole-study context: Male sex and bladder-origin urothelial cancer were recorded for about 85% of the roughly 30 patients. Blood samples had a median of approximately 140,000 T cells, roughly 76,000 unique TCRs, and clonality 0.07 to 0.08.

Generated by immunoSEQ multiplex PCR, the TCRdb table keeps only in-frame clones and is missing some. This table has around 100,000 clones, around 90% appearing once. Study outcomes and limitations: Below-median pretreatment blood TCR clonality was associated with improved progression-free and overall survival.

Time point here: pretreatment peripheral blood. The TCR originated in a man in his 60s with urothelial cancer. The chain employs TRBV4-3 and TRBJ2-2; 15 bases match TRBD2. The source was PBMCs, collected around atezolizumab (anti-PD-L1) treatment. The CDR3 reads CASSQDWTSGGAGTGELFF. The CDR3 nucleotides read TGCGCCAGCAGCCAAGACTGGACTAGCGGGGGGGCGGGCACCGGGGAGCTGTTTTTT.